A single sample gave rise to the 15 T cell receptor beta chains below, sequenced in a study of blood T cell repertoires in COVID-19. Only in-frame clones appear in the TCRdb table, and some are missing; sequencing was by immunoSEQ multiplex PCR. Of 150,000 or so clones in the sample, 70% to 90% were seen once. Sequencing was performed on peripheral blood. The receptors derive from a man between 18 and 35 years old with acute or convalescent COVID-19.

The V and J genes are TRBV5-1 and TRBJ2-1; no clear D gene. This CDR3 has 14 amino acids. Trimming stripped 1 base from V and 7 bases from J, with 12 bases between. Germline V gene data show CDR1 as SGHRS and CDR2 as YFSETQ. CDR3 nucleotide sequence: TGCGCCAGCAGCTTGTTCCCCGGTACTAATGAGCAGTTCTTC. This translates into CASSLFPGTNEQFF.

As DNA, the CDR3 is TGTGCCTGGAGTGTACGGGGCAATCAGCCCCAGCATTTT. This encodes CAWSVRGNQPQHF. The gene calls are TRBV30 and TRBJ1-5; D gene ambiguous. The CDR3 has 13 amino acids. Germline values: CDR1 GTSNPN, CDR2 SVGIG (reference sequence). V was clipped by 0 bases and J by 2 bases, with 5 bases between them.

This chain joins TRBV29-1 and TRBJ1-2; 9 bases agree with TRBD1. Germline V lookup: CDR1 SQVTM, CDR2 ANQGSEA. The ends lost 6 bases at V and 6 bases at J; junction bases unmatched: 8. The CDR3 covers 13 residues. The CDR3 DNA is TGCAGCGTGAGGTGGACAGGGGTCAATGGCTACACCTTC. It codes for CSVRWTGVNGYTF.

Here the CDR3 DNA reads TGTGCCAGCAGCCAAGGGGGGGGCGAGTATGGCTACACCTTC. This sequence encodes CASSQGGGEYGYTF. The rearrangement joins TRBV3-1 (or the pseudogene TRBV3-2) to TRBJ1-2; tentatively, D is TRBD1 (6 bases). CDR3 length: 14 amino acids. V was clipped by 1 base and J by 5 bases, with 11 bases between them. CDR1 is LGHDT and CDR2 is YNNKEL in the germline V gene (reference sequence).

This clone occurred once. The chain employs TRBV7-2 and TRBJ1-1; 8 nucleotides match TRBD1. The V gene end was trimmed by 5 bases and the J gene end by 1 base; junction bases not matched to a gene: 18. CDR1 is SGHTA, CDR2 FQGNSA, per germline. The CDR3 covers 19 residues. The CDR3, as DNA: TGTGCCAGCAGCCCAGGGGGCCTGCAGGGCAGAACTTCGAACACTGAAGCTTTCTTT. Translation: CASSPGGLQGRTSNTEAFF.

This clone has just one count. The rearrangement links TRBV11-2 to TRBJ2-3; no clear D. The CDR3 is made up of 15 amino acids. V was clipped by 1 base and J by 8 bases, with 16 bases between them. Germline V lookup: CDR1 SGHAT, CDR2 FQNNGV. The CDR3 spells CASSLVASLMGTQYF. CDR3 nucleotides: TGTGCCAGCAGCTTAGTGGCTAGTTTGATGGGTACGCAGTATTTT.

Only one count was recorded for this clone. The genes are TRBV7-3 and TRBJ2-2, with 7 bases aligning to TRBD1. Germline V gene sequence: CDR1 SGHTA, CDR2 FQGTGA. The CDR3 is made up of 16 amino acids. With V trimmed by 1 base and J by 5 bases, 7 bases remained unmatched. The CDR3 DNA reads as TGTGCCAGCAGCTTAAGGCAGGACAGGTGGACCGGGGAGCTGTTTTTT. Encoded protein: CASSLRQDRWTGELFF.

This chain joins TRBV6-2 or TRBV6-3 and TRBJ1-1; D call uncertain. Per germline, CDR1 MNHEY and CDR2 SVGEGT. This CDR3 has 16 residues. V was shortened by 4 bases and J by 2 bases, with 17 bases between the two germline ends. CDR3 bases: TGTGCCAGCAGTTCCGGTCAGACGGGGTTCAACACTGAAGCTTTCTTT. It encodes CASSSGQTGFNTEAFF.

This chain joins TRBV6-1 and TRBJ1-5; D call uncertain. This CDR3 spans 13 amino acids. The germline V and J ends were trimmed by 3 bases and 3 bases, with 6 bases remaining between them. The germline CDR1 and CDR2 sequences are MNHNS and SASEGT. The CDR3 spells CASSDRINQPQHF. The CDR3 nucleotides are TGTGCCAGCAGTGACCGTATCAATCAGCCCCAGCATTTT.

The rearrangement joins TRBV19 to TRBJ1-1; 10 nucleotides line up with TRBD1. V lost 8 bases to trimming and J lost 1 base; unmatched junction nucleotides: 10. The germline CDR1 and CDR2 sequences are LNHDA and SQIVND (reference sequence). The CDR3 runs 16 residues. The CDR3 loop reads CASRPRQGAQNTEAFF. The CDR3 DNA reads as TGTGCCAGTCGACCACGACAGGGGGCCCAGAACACTGAAGCTTTCTTT.

The chain combines TRBV9 with TRBJ2-2, with 11 bases lining up with TRBD2. The V gene end was trimmed by 3 bases and the J gene end by 2 bases; junction bases not matched to a gene: 3. The CDR3 consists of 16 residues. Germline CDR1 SGDLS, CDR2 YYNGEE. The DNA for the CDR3 is TGTGCCAGCAGCGCACTAGCGGGGGCCAACACCGGGGAGCTGTTTTTT. Its protein is CASSALAGANTGELFF.

This chain uses TRBV28 with TRBJ1-3, with D possibly TRBD1 on 6 matching bases. Germline V gene data show CDR1 as MDHEN and CDR2 as SYDVKM. Trimming removed 7 bases at V and 4 bases at J, with 14 bases between. The CDR3 is 14 amino acids. This chain's CDR3 is CASTPGGMGNTIYF. The CDR3 region has the DNA TGTGCCAGCACCCCGGGGGGCATGGGAAACACCATATATTTT.

In this sample, this clone turned up once. This sequence joins TRBV19 and TRBJ1-1, with D perhaps matching TRBD1 (5 bases). V was clipped by 1 base and J by 0 bases, with 15 bases between them. CDR3 size: 17 residues. The germline V gene has CDR1 LNHDA and CDR2 SQIVND (reference sequence). In nucleotides, the CDR3 is TGTGCCAGTAGTATAGGCGGGGGTCTGACCCTGAACACTGAAGCTTTCTTT. It codes for CASSIGGGLTLNTEAFF.

The V gene is TRBV12-3 or TRBV12-4, the J gene TRBJ2-2; D ambiguous. V dropped 6 bases and J dropped 6 bases, with 8 bases sitting between them. This CDR3 has 12 residues. The CDR3 DNA follows: TGTGCCAGCAGCGACCTAGCCGGGGAGCTGTTTTTT. Residues: CASSDLAGELFF.

This clone has just one count. V usage is TRBV5-1 and J usage is TRBJ1-4, with a weak D call TRBD1 (5 bases). The germline CDR1 and CDR2 sequences are SGHRS and YFSETQ. The CDR3 spans 19 residues. V shed 1 base and J shed 1 base, with 20 bases lying between them. CDR3 sequence reads: CASSLINSGCRLTNEKLFF. DNA for the CDR3: TGCGCCAGCAGCTTGATAAACTCAGGGTGTCGGTTAACTAATGAAAAACTGTTTTTT.